Listed below are T cell receptor beta chains from one sample, sequenced in a study of blood T cell repertoires in COVID-19. Using immunoSEQ multiplex PCR, the repertoire was profiled, and TCRdb retains in-frame clones only, with some absent. The table records about 190,000 clones, 70% to 85% of them present only once. Sequenced material: peripheral blood. These TCRs come from a woman aged 45 to 65 with acute or convalescent COVID-19. Both conserved end residues are part of each CDR3.

V	J	CDR3
TRBV18	TRBJ1-1	CASSPRQGSEAFF
TRBV6-2/TRBV6-3	TRBJ2-7	CASSRDREYEQYF
TRBV9	TRBJ2-7	CASSSTSGPAYEQYF
TRBV12-3/TRBV12-4	TRBJ1-1	CASSPISNTEAFF
TRBV6-1	TRBJ2-7	CASSDNGVSPYF
TRBV29-1	TRBJ1-1	CSVEENRREAFF
TRBV19	TRBJ2-1	CASSTRRLAAAYNEQFF
TRBV7-6	TRBJ2-3	CASSPTGDTQYF
TRBV9	TRBJ1-1	CASSVAIGQSTEAFF
TRBV19	TRBJ1-2	CASSIPGGNYGYTF
TRBV7-9	TRBJ1-4	CASSFPDTKKLFF
TRBV5-5	TRBJ1-1	CASSRDRLRTEAFF
TRBV19	TRBJ2-1	CASSRLLAGSSYNEQFF
TRBV18	TRBJ1-2	CASSKNTGTGNYGYTF
TRBV11-2	TRBJ2-1	CASSLDPARGNEQFF
TRBV7-2	TRBJ1-5	CASSFTGYNQPQHF
TRBV7-2	TRBJ2-5	CASSPQAGTGRQETQYF
TRBV10-3	TRBJ1-6	CAISESTGNSPLHF
TRBV25-1	TRBJ1-4	CASSETKGYEKLFF
TRBV20-1	TRBJ1-2	CSGGGGRGYTF
TRBV9	TRBJ2-1	CASSVVGLAGVEQFF
TRBV5-1	TRBJ2-7	CASSSLDGDSYEQYF
TRBV28	TRBJ1-1	CASTQPGSATEAFF
TRBV6-6	TRBJ2-5	CASSYDLGSGRTQYF
TRBV5-1	TRBJ1-1	CASSLPGQGGSGEAFF
TRBV4-3	TRBJ1-4	CASSKGQGQEKLFF
TRBV6-2/TRBV6-3	TRBJ2-3	CASSPHPTSGGIKTQYF
TRBV29-1	TRBJ2-7	CSVDGTGGYEQYF
TRBV6-6	TRBJ1-1	CASSYSIVGQDAFF